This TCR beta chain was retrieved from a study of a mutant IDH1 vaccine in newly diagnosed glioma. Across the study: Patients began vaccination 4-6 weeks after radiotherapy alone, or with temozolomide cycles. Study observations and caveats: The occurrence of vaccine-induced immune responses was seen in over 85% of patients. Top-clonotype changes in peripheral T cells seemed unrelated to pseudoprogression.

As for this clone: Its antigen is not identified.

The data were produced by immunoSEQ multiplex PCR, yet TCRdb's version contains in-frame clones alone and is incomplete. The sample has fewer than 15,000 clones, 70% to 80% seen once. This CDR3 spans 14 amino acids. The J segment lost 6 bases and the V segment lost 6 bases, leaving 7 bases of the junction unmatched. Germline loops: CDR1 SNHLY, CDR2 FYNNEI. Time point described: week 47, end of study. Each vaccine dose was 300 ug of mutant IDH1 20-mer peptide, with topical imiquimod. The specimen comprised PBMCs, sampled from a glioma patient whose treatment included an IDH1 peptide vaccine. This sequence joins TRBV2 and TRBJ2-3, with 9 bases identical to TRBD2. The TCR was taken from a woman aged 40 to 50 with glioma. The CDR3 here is CASRPGLATDTQYF. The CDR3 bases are TGTGCCAGCAGGCCGGGACTAGCAACGGATACGCAGTATTTT.